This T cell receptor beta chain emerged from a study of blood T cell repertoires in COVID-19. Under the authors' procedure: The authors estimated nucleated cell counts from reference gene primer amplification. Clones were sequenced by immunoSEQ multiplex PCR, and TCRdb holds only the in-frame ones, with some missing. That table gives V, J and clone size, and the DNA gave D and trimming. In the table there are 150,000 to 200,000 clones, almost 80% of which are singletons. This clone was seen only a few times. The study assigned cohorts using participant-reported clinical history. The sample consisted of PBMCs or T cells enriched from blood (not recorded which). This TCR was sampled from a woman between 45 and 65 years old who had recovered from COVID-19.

CDR3: CASSFGGTGTGNTIYF. Written as DNA, the CDR3 is TGTGCCAGCAGCTTCGGGGGGACAGGGACAGGAAACACCATATATTTT. This chain joins TRBV7-2 and TRBJ1-3; 9 bases are a match to TRBD1. Unmatched junction bases numbered 7, after V lost 3 bases and J lost 4 bases. Germline values: CDR1 SGHTA, CDR2 FQGNSA. The CDR3 consists of 16 residues.